The 16 T cell receptor beta chains below were found in one sample sequenced in a study of shared clonotypes between healthy human individuals. Measured with immunoSEQ multiplex PCR; TCRdb has only the in-frame clones, and not every one. The repertoire holds more than 900,000 clones, with approximately 80% as singletons. The specimen sequenced was memory CD4+ T cells from PBMCs. As for subset: CD45RA-negative fraction. The origin of the receptors is a man between 18 and 35 years old in good health. Some clones in this sample may be carry-over from other donors' samples.

This clone has just a few counts. The chain recombines TRBV2 with TRBJ1-2, with D possibly matching TRBD1 (6 bases). Germline V lookup: CDR1 SNHLY, CDR2 FYNNEI. Trimming removed 4 bases at V and 4 bases at J, with 10 bases between. The CDR3 spans 13 residues. Here the CDR3 reads CASSGTALYGYTF. DNA of the CDR3: TGTGCCAGCAGTGGGACAGCTCTCTATGGCTACACCTTC.

A word on this clone: Other DNA sequences from this sample encode an identical CDR3 as well. This chain uses TRBV5-1 with TRBJ2-7, with TRBD2 identical over 8 bases. Trimming cost V 1 base and J 0 bases; bases outside gene matches: 3. This CDR3 has 15 residues. Germline V gene lookup returns CDR1 SGHRS and CDR2 YFSETQ. CDR3 nucleotides: TGCGCCAGCAGCTTGACCAGCGGGAGCTCCTACGAGCAGTACTTC. It encodes CASSLTSGSSYEQYF.

This clone was observed a single time. The V call is TRBV7-9, the J call TRBJ2-1, with 8 bases that match TRBD2. With V trimmed by 1 base and J by 4 bases, 3 bases remained unmatched. Germline V CDR1 and CDR2: SEHNR, FQNEAQ (reference sequence). The CDR3 loop spans 15 amino acids. CDR3: CASSLGREAYNEQFF. CDR3 coding DNA: TGTGCCAGCAGCTTAGGGCGGGAGGCTTACAATGAGCAGTTCTTC.

V is TRBV25-1 and J is TRBJ2-5; TRBD2 agrees at 11 bases. Trimming took 1 base from V and 5 from J; bases not matched to a gene: 3. The V gene's germline CDR1 is MGHDK and CDR2 SYGVNS. The CDR3 runs 15 residues. This CDR3 reads CASSESTSGSETQYF. Here the CDR3 DNA reads TGTGCCAGCAGTGAATCAACTAGCGGGAGTGAGACCCAGTACTTC.

The CDR3 loop reads CASSLNSLVGYTF. The DNA for the CDR3 is TGTGCCAGCAGCTTAAACAGCCTGGTTGGCTACACCTTC. V is TRBV7-3 and J is TRBJ1-2; unclear D gene. V dropped 1 base and J dropped 7 bases, with 10 bases sitting between them. This CDR3 is 13 amino acids long. CDR1 and CDR2 (germline): SGHTA, FQGTGA. Looking up the rest from reference TRBV7-3 and TRBJ1-2 gives the full variable domain: GAGVSQTPSNKVTEKGKYVELRCDPISGHTALYWYRQSLGQGPEFLIYFQGTGAADDSGLPNDRFFAVRPEGSVSTLKIQRTERGDSAVYLCASSLNSLVGYTFGSGTRLTVV.

This clone was counted at least ten times. The chain links TRBV5-1 to TRBJ1-2; 7 bases line up with TRBD1. The CDR3 has 13 amino acids. Germline loops: CDR1 SGHRS, CDR2 YFSETQ. V lost 6 bases and J lost 1; bases outside the gene matches: 3. CDR3 amino acids: CASTGQVNYGYTF. The CDR3 coding sequence is TGCGCCAGCACCGGACAGGTTAACTATGGCTACACCTTC.

The chain combines TRBV27 with TRBJ2-2, with 13 bases lining up with TRBD2. CDR1 is MNHEY and CDR2 is SMNVEV in the germline V gene (reference sequence). The CDR3 is 17 amino acids. V dropped 0 bases and J dropped 5; count of bases not matched to a gene: 3. The DNA of the CDR3 is TGTGCCAGCAGTTTATCGGGACTAGCGGGATATACCGGGGAGCTGTTTTTT. Amino acids: CASSLSGLAGYTGELFF.

Note on this clone: The same CDR3 also results from other DNA sequences found in this sample. This chain connects TRBV5-1 to TRBJ2-7, with D unresolved. The CDR3 totals 14 residues. The germline V gene encodes CDR1 SGHRS and CDR2 YFSETQ. The V end lost 1 base, the J end lost 0 bases, and 8 bases lay between the germline ends. Here the CDR3 DNA reads TGCGCCAGCAGCTTGAGATTGAACTCCTACGAGCAGTACTTC. Translation: CASSLRLNSYEQYF.

The chain has TRBV28 and TRBJ1-1, with a tentative D call TRBD1 (6 bases). The germline V gene encodes CDR1 MDHEN and CDR2 SYDVKM. The CDR3 extends over 16 amino acids. Trimming cost V 4 bases and J 0 bases, with 15 bases left between them. The DNA of the CDR3 is TGTGCCAGCAGTTCCCCCTCCAGGGACATGAACACTGAAGCTTTCTTT. Translation gives CASSSPSRDMNTEAFF.

The rearrangement uses TRBV9 and TRBJ2-1; D is undetermined. Trimming removed 4 bases from V and 9 bases from J, with 14 bases in between. CDR3 length: 13 amino acids. Germline lookup yields CDR1 SGDLS and CDR2 YYNGEE. CDR3 residues: CASSPDPFGEQFF. The CDR3 nucleotides read TGTGCCAGCAGCCCCGATCCCTTTGGTGAGCAGTTCTTC.

With respect to this clone: A junction boundary mismatches the germline segment, possibly from a read error. V usage is TRBV4-1 and J usage is TRBJ2-3, with 10 bases identical to TRBD2. CDR3 length: 17 residues. Germline V gives CDR1 MGHRA, CDR2 YSYEKL. The CDR3 spells CASSQEESGRGTDAQYF. CDR3 bases: TGCGCCAGCAGCCAAGAGGAGAGCGGGAGGGGCACAGATGCGCAGTATTTT.

V usage is TRBV27 and J usage is TRBJ2-7; D is unresolved. V was clipped by 0 bases and J by 0 bases, with 12 bases between them. Germline V gene sequence: CDR1 MNHEY, CDR2 SMNVEV (reference sequence). The CDR3 runs 16 residues. CDR3 nucleotides: TGTGCCAGCAGTTTATCGTGGGCGGAGAGCTCCTACGAGCAGTACTTC. Protein product: CASSLSWAESSYEQYF.

The gene calls are TRBV5-1 and TRBJ2-5; TRBD2 matches 8 bases. The V and J ends lost 0 bases and 6 bases, in that order; junction bases with no gene match: 10. This CDR3 is 16 amino acids long. Germline lookup yields CDR1 SGHRS and CDR2 YFSETQ. CDR3 sequence reads: CASSLEAGGGVKTQYF. The CDR3 DNA is TGCGCCAGCAGCTTGGAGGCGGGAGGAGGGGTAAAGACCCAGTACTTC.

J is TRBJ1-1 and V is TRBV28, with D unresolved. The CDR3 spans 15 residues. Trimming took off 6 bases at V and 4 bases at J, with 18 bases between the two ends. The germline gives CDR1 MDHEN, CDR2 SYDVKM. CDR3 sequence (DNA): TGTGCCAGCAGCCGCCTGGCCGGCGAAGGCACTGAAGCTTTCTTT. Protein: CASSRLAGEGTEAFF.

The chain combines TRBV9 with TRBJ2-2, with unresolved D. The CDR3 runs 15 residues. Per germline, CDR1 SGDLS and CDR2 YYNGEE. The ends were cut back, 1 base at V and 3 bases at J, with 10 bases in the middle. The CDR3 here is CASSVSVQDTGELFF. CDR3 DNA: TGTGCCAGCAGCGTATCTGTCCAGGACACCGGGGAGCTGTTTTTT. The full variable domain, its missing parts supplied by reference TRBV9 and TRBJ2-2, is DSGVTQTPKHLITATGQRVTLRCSPRSGDLSVYWYQQSLDQGLQFLIQYYNGEERAKGNILERFSAQQFPDLHSELNLSSLELGDSALYFCASSVSVQDTGELFFGEGSRLTVL.

This clone was detected only a few times. This specimen includes other DNA sequences encoding the same CDR3. V gene TRBV19 combines with J gene TRBJ2-7, with 9 nucleotides matching TRBD1. J was trimmed by 3 bases and V by 5 bases; bases with no gene match: 8. The CDR3 contains 15 residues. CDR1 and CDR2 (germline): LNHDA, SQIVND (reference sequence). This CDR3 reads CASSPRKGQGYEQYF. The CDR3 nucleotides are TGTGCCAGTAGTCCTCGGAAGGGACAGGGCTACGAGCAGTACTTC.